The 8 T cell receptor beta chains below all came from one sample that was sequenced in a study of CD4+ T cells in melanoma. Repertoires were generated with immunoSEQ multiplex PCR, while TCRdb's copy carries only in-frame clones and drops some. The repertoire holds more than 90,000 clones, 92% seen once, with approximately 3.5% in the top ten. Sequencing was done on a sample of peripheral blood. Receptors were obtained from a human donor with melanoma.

CDR3 DNA: TGTGCCAGCAACTTGGACAGGGGAGGCAATCAGCCCCAGCATTTT. It specifies CASNLDRGGNQPQHF. The rearrangement joins TRBV6-1 to TRBJ1-5; 9 bases match TRBD1. This CDR3 region has 15 residues. The V gene end was trimmed by 7 bases and the J gene end by 2 bases; junction bases not matched to a gene: 6. Looked up from germline, CDR1 is MNHNS and CDR2 is SASEGT.

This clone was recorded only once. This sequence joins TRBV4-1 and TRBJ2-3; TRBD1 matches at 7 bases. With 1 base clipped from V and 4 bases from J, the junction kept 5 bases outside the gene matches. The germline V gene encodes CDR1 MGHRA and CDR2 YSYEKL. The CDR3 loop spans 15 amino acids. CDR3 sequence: CASSQGDRDADTQYF. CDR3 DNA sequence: TGCGCCAGCAGCCAAGGAGACAGGGATGCAGATACGCAGTATTTT.

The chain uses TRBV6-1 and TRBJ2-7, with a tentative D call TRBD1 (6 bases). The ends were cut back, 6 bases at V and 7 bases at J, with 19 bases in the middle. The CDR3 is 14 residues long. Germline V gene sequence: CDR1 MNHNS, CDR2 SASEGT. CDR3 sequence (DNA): TGTGCCAGCAGGACGACAGGCCTAACCCTGGAGCAGTACTTC. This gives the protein CASRTTGLTLEQYF.

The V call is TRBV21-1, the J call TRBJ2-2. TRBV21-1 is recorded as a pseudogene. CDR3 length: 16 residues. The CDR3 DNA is TGTGCCAGCAGCAAAGAAGCAGACGCGAACACCGGGGAGCTGTTTTTT. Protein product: CASSKEADANTGELFF.

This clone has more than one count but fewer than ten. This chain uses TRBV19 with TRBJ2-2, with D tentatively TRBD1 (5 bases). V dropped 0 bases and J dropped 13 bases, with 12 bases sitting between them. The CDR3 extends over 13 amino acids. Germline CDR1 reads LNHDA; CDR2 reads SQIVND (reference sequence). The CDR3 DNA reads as TGTGCCAGTAGTATAGAACGACAGCTCAGGCTGTTTTTT. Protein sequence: CASSIERQLRLFF.

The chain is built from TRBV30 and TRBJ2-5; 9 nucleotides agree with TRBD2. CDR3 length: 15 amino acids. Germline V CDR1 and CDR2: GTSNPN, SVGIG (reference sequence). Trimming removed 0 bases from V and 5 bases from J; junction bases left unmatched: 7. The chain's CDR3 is CAWSVRRGGLETQYF. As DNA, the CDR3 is TGTGCCTGGAGTGTGAGGCGGGGGGGATTGGAGACCCAGTACTTC.

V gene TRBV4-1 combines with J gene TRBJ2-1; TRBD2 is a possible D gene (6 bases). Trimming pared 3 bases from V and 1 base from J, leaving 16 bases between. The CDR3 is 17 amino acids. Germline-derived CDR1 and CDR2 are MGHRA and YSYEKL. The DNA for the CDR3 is TGCGCCAGCAGCCAGGATCGTCTAGCGCGATCCTACAATGAGCAGTTCTTC. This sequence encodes CASSQDRLARSYNEQFF.

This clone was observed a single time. In nucleotides, the CDR3 is TGCGCCAGCAGTGAATATAGCGGGACCGACTACGAGCAGTACTTC. Translated, it gives CASSEYSGTDYEQYF. The chain carries TRBV10-2 and TRBJ2-7; 8 bases fit TRBD2. The CDR3 is 15 amino acids. Germline lookup yields CDR1 WSHSY and CDR2 SAAADI. V shed 3 bases and J 3 bases; nucleotides not matched to a gene: 7.